This entry describes one T cell receptor beta chain. This specimen comes from a study of Ad26.COV2.S vaccination and SARS-CoV-2 variants. The method was immunoSEQ multiplex PCR; TCRdb's version includes in-frame clones alone and lacks a portion of them. Here the sample spans about 680,000 clones, roughly 90% being singletons. Described treatment: around 19 received Ad26.COV2.S at low or high dose, single or two shots; roughly five received placebo; per-sample allocation not given. Sample collection was performed on day 63 after the first vaccine or placebo injection. This CDR3 is 15 amino acids long. Deletions cut 0 bases from V and 4 bases from J, with 12 bases between. CDR1 is SGHVS, CDR2 FNYEAQ, per germline.

This TCR derives from a person between 18 and 59 years old who received the Ad26.COV2.S COVID-19 vaccine or a placebo. V and J are TRBV7-6 and TRBJ2-5, with D possibly being TRBD1 (6 bases). The sequencing here drew on peripheral blood, taken in a trial of Ad26.COV2.S vaccine versus placebo. CDR3 protein: CASSLASPRGETQYF. DNA for the CDR3: TGTGCCAGCAGCTTAGCGTCCCCCAGGGGAGAGACCCAGTACTTC.